This T cell receptor (beta chain) was captured in a study of T cell responses to AZD1222 COVID-19 vaccine. Study results and limitations: No repertoire was sampled before or during the peak T cell response, only after it. Seropositive at baseline were only a handful of AZD1222 recipients.

This CDR3 has 12 residues. CDR1 and CDR2 (germline): LNHDA, SQIVND (reference sequence). Trimming shortened V by 3 bases and J by 3 bases, and 5 bases separated the two germline ends. Note on this clone: What it binds is not known.

Sequencing was performed with immunoSEQ multiplex PCR; in TCRdb, only in-frame clones are kept and a portion is missing. The sample consists of roughly 110,000 clones, around 90% of them appearing once. This clonotype was obtained from an adult who received the AZD1222 COVID-19 vaccine. The gene calls are TRBV19 and TRBJ1-2, with D uncertain. The sequences come from peripheral blood, collected 28 days after the second AZD1222 dose. Here the CDR3 reads CASSISDYGYTF. Written as DNA, the CDR3 is TGTGCCAGTAGTATCTCAGACTATGGCTACACCTTC. Full variable domain (missing parts from reference TRBV19 and TRBJ1-2): DGGITQSPKYLFRKEGQNVTLSCEQNLNHDAMYWYRQDPGQGLRLIYYSQIVNDFQKGDIAEGYSVSREKKESFPLTVTSAQKNPTAFYLCASSISDYGYTFGSGTRLTVV.